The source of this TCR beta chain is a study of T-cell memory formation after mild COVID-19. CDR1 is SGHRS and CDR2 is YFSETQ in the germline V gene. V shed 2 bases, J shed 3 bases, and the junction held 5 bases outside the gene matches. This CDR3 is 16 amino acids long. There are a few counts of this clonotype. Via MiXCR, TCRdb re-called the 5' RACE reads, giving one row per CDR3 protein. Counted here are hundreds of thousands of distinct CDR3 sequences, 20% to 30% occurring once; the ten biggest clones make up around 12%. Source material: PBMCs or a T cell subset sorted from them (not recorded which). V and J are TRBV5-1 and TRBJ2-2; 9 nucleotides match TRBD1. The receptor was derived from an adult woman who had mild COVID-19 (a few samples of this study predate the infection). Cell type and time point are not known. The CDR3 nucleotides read TGCGCCAGCAGCTTTGGGACAGGGACGGACACCGGGGAGCTGTTTTTT. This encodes CASSFGTGTDTGELFF.